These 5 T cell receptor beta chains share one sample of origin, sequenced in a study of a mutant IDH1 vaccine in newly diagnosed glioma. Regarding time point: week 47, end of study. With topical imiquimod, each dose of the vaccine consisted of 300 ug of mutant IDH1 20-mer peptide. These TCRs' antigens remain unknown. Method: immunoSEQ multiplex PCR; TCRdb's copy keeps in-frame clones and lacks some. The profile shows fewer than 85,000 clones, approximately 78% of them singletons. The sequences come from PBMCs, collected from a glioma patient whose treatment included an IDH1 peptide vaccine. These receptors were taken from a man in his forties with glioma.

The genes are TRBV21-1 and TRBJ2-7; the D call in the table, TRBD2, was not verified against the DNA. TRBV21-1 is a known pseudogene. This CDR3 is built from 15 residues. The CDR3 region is CASSKGRAYIYEQYF. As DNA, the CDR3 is TGTGCCAGCAGCAAAGGGAGGGCCTATATCTACGAGCAGTACTTC.

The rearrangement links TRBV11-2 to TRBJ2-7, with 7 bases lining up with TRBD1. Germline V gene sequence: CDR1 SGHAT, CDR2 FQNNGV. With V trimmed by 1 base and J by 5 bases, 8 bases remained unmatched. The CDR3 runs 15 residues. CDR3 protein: CASSLGRTGADEQYF. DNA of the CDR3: TGTGCCAGCAGCTTAGGCCGGACAGGCGCCGACGAGCAGTACTTC.

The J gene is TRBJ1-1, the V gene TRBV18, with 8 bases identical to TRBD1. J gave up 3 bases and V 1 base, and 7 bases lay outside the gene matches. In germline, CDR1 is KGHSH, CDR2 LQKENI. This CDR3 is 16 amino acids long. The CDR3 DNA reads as TGTGCCAGCTCACCACGGGAAGGACAGGGCGACACTGAAGCTTTCTTT. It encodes CASSPREGQGDTEAFF. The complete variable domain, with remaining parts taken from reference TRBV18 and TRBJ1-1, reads NAGVMQNPRHLVRRRGQEARLRCSPMKGHSHVYWYRQLPEEGLKFMVYLQKENIIDESGMPKERFSAEFPKEGPSILRIQQVVRGDSAAYFCASSPREGQGDTEAFFGQGTRLTVV.

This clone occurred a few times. In DNA form, the CDR3 reads TGTGCCAGCAGCCCGGACAGGGGGCAAGAGACCCAGTACTTC. Protein product: CASSPDRGQETQYF. V and J are TRBV7-2 and TRBJ2-5; TRBD1 matches at 10 bases. The CDR3 totals 14 residues. The J segment lost 2 bases and the V segment lost 5 bases, leaving 2 bases of the junction unmatched. Germline CDR1 and CDR2: SGHTA and FQGNSA.

The CDR3 sequence is CASSQGRLAGDYEQYF. CDR3 DNA sequence: TGTGCCAGCAGCCAAGGGAGACTAGCGGGAGATTACGAGCAGTACTTC. This chain connects TRBV14 to TRBJ2-7; 12 positions agree with TRBD2. The V gene end was trimmed by 1 base and the J gene end by 4 bases; junction bases not matched to a gene: 5. Germline V CDR1 and CDR2: SGHDN, FVKESK. The CDR3 loop spans 16 amino acids.